The sequence of this T cell receptor beta chain was determined in a study of blood T cell repertoires in COVID-19. Profiling relied on immunoSEQ multiplex PCR, and the TCRdb table lists in-frame clones only, not all of them. Counted here are 25,000 to 35,000 clones, approximately 90% occurring once; the ten biggest clones make up around a sixth. The CDR3 contains 13 residues. Germline V gene data show CDR1 as SGHRS and CDR2 as YFSETQ. V gave up 6 bases and J gave up 3 bases; unmatched junction bases: 6. The sequencing sample was made of peripheral blood. The chain joins TRBV5-1 to TRBJ2-7; 7 bases are a match to TRBD1. The sequence derives from a man at least 80 years old with acute or convalescent COVID-19. The CDR3 is CASNDRDRYEQYF. The CDR3 DNA reads as TGCGCCAGCAACGACAGGGACCGCTACGAGCAGTACTTC. The complete variable domain, with remaining parts taken from reference TRBV5-1 and TRBJ2-7, reads KAGVTQTPRYLIKTRGQQVTLSCSPISGHRSVSWYQQTPGQGLQFLFEYFSETQRNKGNFPGRFSGRQFSNSRSEMNVSTLELGDSALYLCASNDRDRYEQYFGPGTRLTVT.